A single sample gave rise to the 10 T cell receptor beta chains below, sequenced in a study of tissue T cells after allogeneic stem cell transplantation. Method: immunoSEQ multiplex PCR; TCRdb's copy keeps in-frame clones and lacks some. The repertoire has around 5,100 clones, about 32% of them found once; the top ten carry approximately 8.9%. Documented time point: mouse harvest day 14 after allogeneic transplant. Tail vein injection delivered 10^7 T-cell-depleted bone marrow cells and 10^6 splenic CD5+ T cells. Material: skin. These receptors were taken from a female BALB/c mouse given C57BL/6 T cells with graft-versus-host disease after an allogeneic hematopoietic cell transplant.

Notes on this clone: Gene names and germline refer to mouse. The read is 1 residue too short to cover the CDR3 end, so that end is filled in from the germline J gene. The chain joins TRBV13-2 to TRBJ2-7; 8 bases fit TRBD2. Germline loops: CDR1 NNHNN, CDR2 SYGAGS (reference sequence). This CDR3 has 13 residues. V trimming: 2 bases; J trimming: 2 bases; junction bases outside the gene matches: 0. This CDR3 is CASGDWGAYEQYF. Partial CDR3 DNA: TGTGCCAGCGGTGACTGGGGGGCCTATGAACAGTAC.

With respect to this clone: Gene names follow the mouse nomenclature. Read sequence stops 1 residue before the CDR3 end, and the germline J gene provides the missing end. This sequence joins TRBV19 and TRBJ2-4, with D possibly being TRBD1 or TRBD2 (5 bases each). This CDR3 comprises 14 residues. The germline V and J ends were trimmed by 1 base and 1 base, with 7 bases remaining between them. CDR1 and CDR2 from the germline V gene are FNHDT and SITEND (reference sequence). CDR3 in amino acids: CASSIKGRQNTLYF. The sequenced part of the CDR3 DNA is TGTGCCAGCAGTATAAAGGGGCGTCAAAACACCTTGTAC.

This clone turned up a few times. Mouse gene names and germline throughout. Read data end 1 residue before the CDR3 end; the end is taken from the germline J gene. The chain is built from TRBV26 and TRBJ2-7; 8 bases are shared with TRBD2. The CDR3 has 14 amino acids. J lost 3 bases, V lost 3 bases, and 4 bases had no gene match. Germline V gene data show CDR1 as KGHPV and CDR2 as FQNQEV (reference sequence). The CDR3 reads CASSLATGVYEQYF. Partial CDR3 DNA: TGTGCCAGCAGTCTCGCGACTGGGGTCTATGAACAGTAC.

Concerning this clone itself: Genes here carry mouse names. The read terminates 1 residue before the CDR3 end, so the remaining end is supplied by the germline J gene. V and J are TRBV23 and TRBJ2-2. This CDR3 contains 14 residues. CDR1 and CDR2 from the germline V gene are KGHTA and FQNQQP. The sequenced part of the CDR3 DNA is TGCTCCAGCAGTCAGGGGGCGAACACCGGGCAGCTCTAC. It specifies CSSSQGANTGQLY. The whole CDR3 region reads CSSSQGANTGQLYF.

This clone is medium-sized. Mouse gene names apply. The read comes to an end 1 residue before the CDR3 does, leaving the germline J gene to fill in the end. This sequence joins TRBV26 and TRBJ1-4; D unclear. With 6 bases removed from V and 0 bases from J, the gap between germline ends came to 2 bases. Germline values: CDR1 KGHPV, CDR2 FQNQEV (reference sequence). CDR3 length: 12 amino acids. The CDR3 loop reads CASSLSNERLFF. The part of the CDR3 DNA that was read is TGTGCCAGCAGCCTTTCCAACGAAAGATTATTT.

Comment on this clone: The germline and genes are mouse ones. The CDR3 extends 1 residue past the end of the read, so its final part is completed from the germline J gene. The J gene is TRBJ1-4, the V gene TRBV16; a possible D gene is TRBD1 (6 bases). Trimming pared 2 bases from V and 3 bases from J, leaving 10 bases between. The CDR3 has 15 amino acids. Germline CDR1 reads SGHSA; CDR2 reads FRNQAP. CDR3 DNA, as far as it was read: TGTGCAAGCAGCTTACTTGGACAGACCAACGAAAGATTATTT. This gives the protein CASSLLGQTNERLF. The entire CDR3 is CASSLLGQTNERLFF. Together with reference TRBV16 and TRBJ1-4, the CDR3 gives the full variable domain: NAGVIQTPRHKVTGKGQEATLWCEPISGHSAVFWYRQTIVQGLEFLTYFRNQAPIDDSGMPKERFSAQMPNQSHSTLKIQSTQPQDSAVYLCASSLLGQTNERLFFGHGTKLSVL.

As concerns this clone: Gene names follow the mouse nomenclature. Read coverage stops 1 residue before the CDR3 terminus; the germline J gene supplies the remainder. The chain links TRBV5 to TRBJ2-7; 7 bases match TRBD1. The V and J ends lost 0 bases and 3 bases, in that order; junction bases with no gene match: 5. CDR1 is LGHNA and CDR2 is YNLKQL in the germline V gene (reference sequence). CDR3 length: 15 amino acids. CDR3 DNA (partial): TGTGCCAGCAGCCAAGATCAACGGGACAGCTATGAACAGTAC. Its protein is CASSQDQRDSYEQY. The whole CDR3 reads CASSQDQRDSYEQYF.

This clone is medium-sized in the sample. Gene names are mouse gene names. Incomplete CDR3 DNA: TGTGCCAGCAGCCCGGGACATTATGAACAGTAC. Encoded protein: CASSPGHYEQY. The whole CDR3 sequence is CASSPGHYEQYF. This chain uses TRBV4 with TRBJ2-7, with D perhaps TRBD1 (6 bases). The read is 1 residue too short to cover the CDR3 end, so that end is filled in from the germline J gene. The CDR3 has 12 amino acids. In germline, CDR1 is LGHDT, CDR2 YNNKQL (reference sequence). The ends were cut back, 5 bases at V and 4 bases at J, with 9 bases in the middle.

As regards this clone: The listed genes are named as in mouse. The CDR3 is cut off 1 residue early in the read; its end comes from the germline J gene. The chain employs TRBV31 and TRBJ1-2, with TRBD1 identical over 10 bases. Per germline, CDR1 GKSSPN and CDR2 SITVG. The CDR3 loop spans 15 amino acids. V lost 0 bases to trimming and J lost 2 bases; unmatched junction nucleotides: 3. CDR3 DNA, as far as it was read: TGTGCCTGGAGTCTAGGGGGACAGGGGAACTCCGACTACACC. Amino acid sequence: CAWSLGGQGNSDYT. The CDR3, in full, reads CAWSLGGQGNSDYTF.

This clone is termed medium-sized. Gene names follow the mouse nomenclature. The CDR3 end is not reached by the read, which stops 1 residue before it; the germline J gene fills it in. This chain connects TRBV26 to TRBJ2-1; D may be TRBD1 or TRBD2 (5 bases each). V was pared by 5 bases and J by 1 base, with 6 bases between. The V gene's germline CDR1 is KGHPV and CDR2 FQNQEV (reference sequence). This CDR3 contains 13 residues. This CDR3 reads CASSWDNYAEQFF. The CDR3 bases that were read are TGTGCCAGCAGTTGGGACAACTATGCTGAGCAGTTC.